Listed below are T cell receptor beta chains from one sample, sequenced in a study of blood T cell repertoires in COVID-19. Sequenced by immunoSEQ multiplex PCR; TCRdb stores in-frame clones only, minus some. The sample has around 100,000 clones; 84% are singletons. Sample: peripheral blood. The receptors stem from a woman in her thirties or forties with acute or convalescent COVID-19. Both conserved end residues are part of each CDR3. Each record gives: J gene, clone size, V gene, D gene, CDR3 DNA, CDR3 protein. A D gene is named only where the DNA matches it firmly. For some rows the clone size is stated as once, few or many, or as a class when expanded; others skip it.

>TRBJ2-7|once|TRBV6-5|.
TGTGCCAGCAGGAGATCTGGACACTCCTACGAGCAGTACTTC
CASRRSGHSYEQYF
>TRBJ1-3|.|TRBV5-1|.
TGCGCCAGCAGCCTTTACTCTGGAAACACCATATATTTT
CASSLYSGNTIYF
>TRBJ2-7|.|TRBV5-4|TRBD1
TGTGCCAGCAACGACAGGGCAACCTACGAGCAGTACTTC
CASNDRATYEQYF
>TRBJ2-1|.|TRBV7-3|.
TGTGCCAGCAGCTTAACAAGGGACACTGAGCAGTTCTTC
CASSLTRDTEQFF
>TRBJ2-7|once|TRBV5-1|TRBD1
TGCGCCAGCAGCTTGGGGACAGGGGTGGACGAGCAGTACTTC
CASSLGTGVDEQYF
>TRBJ1-3|.|TRBV20-1|.
TGCAGTGCTAGTCCCCAGGGAAACACCATATATTTT
CSASPQGNTIYF
>TRBJ2-1|.|TRBV9|TRBD2
TGTGCCAGCAGCGTAGGAGGTCTAGCGGGGGGCAATGAGCAGTTCTTC
CASSVGGLAGGNEQFF
>TRBJ1-2|.|TRBV7-9|.
TGTGCCAGCAGCTTAAAGCCGGTTGGGGGGTGGGTCTATGGCTACACCTTC
CASSLKPVGGWVYGYTF
>TRBJ1-2|.|TRBV2|.
TGTGCCAGCTCGGGGGGGAGAGGCTACACCTTC
CASSGGRGYTF
>TRBJ1-1|.|TRBV10-2|.
TGCGCCAGCAGTGACTACGACAGCATACTAACACGTGAAGCTTTCTTT
CASSDYDSILTREAFF
>TRBJ2-1|.|TRBV19|.
TGTGCCAGTAGTCCCGGACTAACGAACTACAATGAGCAGTTCTTC
CASSPGLTNYNEQFF
>TRBJ1-6|.|TRBV5-6|.
TGTGCCAGCAGCTTGGTCGTAGACTATAATTCACCCCTCCACTTT
CASSLVVDYNSPLHF
>TRBJ1-4|.|TRBV19|.
TGTGCCGCCGGCGGTCAGCTTAATGAAAAACTGTTTTTT
CAAGGQLNEKLFF
>TRBJ1-5|.|TRBV3-1/TRBV3-2|.
TGTGCCAGCAGCCAAGATCCCCAGGGCCAGCCCCAGCATTTT
CASSQDPQGQPQHF
>TRBJ2-5|.|TRBV11-2|.
TGTGCCAGCAGCTTCACGGGATCGCAAGAGACCCAGTACTTC
CASSFTGSQETQYF
>TRBJ2-7|.|TRBV6-2/TRBV6-3|.
TGTGCCAGCAGTCACGGACATCTCTACGAGCAGTACTTC
CASSHGHLYEQYF
>TRBJ1-2|.|TRBV7-2|.
TGTGCCAGCAGCTTAGCGCCTGGGGAGTATGGCTACACCTTC
CASSLAPGEYGYTF
>TRBJ1-3|once|TRBV5-6|.
TGTGCCAGCAGCTTGGCCAGGGGTGGAAACACCATATATTTT
CASSLARGGNTIYF
>TRBJ2-1|.|TRBV6-2/TRBV6-3|.
TGTGCCAGCAGTTCCCCGGGACTCTCCTACAATGAGCAGTTCTTC
CASSSPGLSYNEQFF
>TRBJ1-6|.|TRBV30|.
TGTGCCTGGAGTGGGCGGCACATGGATTCACCCCTCCACTTT
CAWSGRHMDSPLHF
>TRBJ1-2|few|TRBV6-6|TRBD1
TGTGCCAGCAGTCCTTCCGGGACAGGGGCCCCTGGCTACACCTTC
CASSPSGTGAPGYTF
>TRBJ1-1|.|TRBV18|.
TGTGCCAGCTCAGCCGGGGGTCAGACTGAAGCTTTCTTT
CASSAGGQTEAFF
>TRBJ1-2|.|TRBV12-3/TRBV12-4|TRBD1
TGTGCCAGCACCAGACAGGGGAACTATGGCTACACCTTC
CASTRQGNYGYTF
>TRBJ2-2|.|TRBV4-1|TRBD2
TGCGCCCGCAGCCGAGCGGGGGGGCGAAACGGGGAGCTGTTTTTT
CARSRAGGRNGELFF
>TRBJ1-5|.|TRBV7-3|TRBD1
TGTGCCAGCAGCTTAGGGCAACCGGGACAGGGTAATCAGCCCCAGCATTTT
CASSLGQPGQGNQPQHF
>TRBJ2-7|.|TRBV6-5|TRBD1
TGTGCCAGTGGAGTGGGCAGGACAGGAGAGCAGTACTTC
CASGVGRTGEQYF
>TRBJ1-4|.|TRBV19|.
TGTGCCAGCTCTTCTGGGCCTGCAACTAATGAAAAACTGTTTTTT
CASSSGPATNEKLFF
>TRBJ2-3|.|TRBV3-1/TRBV3-2|.
TGTGCCAGCACAGGGCCTTGGCCCTCGGCAGATACGCAGTATTTT
CASTGPWPSADTQYF
>TRBJ1-4|.|TRBV5-4|.
TGTGCCAGCAGCGTGCCGGGACTTGGTGAAAAACTGTTTTTT
CASSVPGLGEKLFF
>TRBJ2-7|.|TRBV30|.
TGTGCCTGGAGTCCCTACCCAGGGGTTCGGGAGCAGTACTTC
CAWSPYPGVREQYF
>TRBJ1-3|once|TRBV9|TRBD1
TGTGCCAGCAGCGTCGAACAGGGGATGAGAGGAAACACCATATATTTT
CASSVEQGMRGNTIYF
>TRBJ1-2|.|TRBV6-5|TRBD1
TGTGCCAGCATAGTCGGGACAGGGACAGTCTACACCTTC
CASIVGTGTVYTF